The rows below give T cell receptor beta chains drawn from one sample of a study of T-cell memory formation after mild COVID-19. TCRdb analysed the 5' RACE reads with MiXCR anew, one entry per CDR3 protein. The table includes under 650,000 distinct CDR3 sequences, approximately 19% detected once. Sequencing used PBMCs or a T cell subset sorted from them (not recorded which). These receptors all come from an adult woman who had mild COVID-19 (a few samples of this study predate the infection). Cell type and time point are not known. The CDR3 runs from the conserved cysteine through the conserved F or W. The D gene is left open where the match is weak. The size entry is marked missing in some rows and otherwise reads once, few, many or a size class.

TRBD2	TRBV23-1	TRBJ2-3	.	CASSQSSSGGYTDTQYF	TGCGCCAGCAGTCAATCGAGTAGCGGGGGCTACACAGATACGCAGTATTTT
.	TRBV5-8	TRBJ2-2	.	CASRSRGRAGELFF	TGTGCCAGCAGGTCGAGGGGTCGGGCCGGGGAGCTGTTTTTT
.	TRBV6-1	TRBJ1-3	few	CASTLTVQAGNTIYF	TGTGCCAGCACTCTGACAGTTCAAGCTGGAAACACCATATATTTT
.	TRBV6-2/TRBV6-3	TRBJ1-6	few	CATARVGNSPLHF	TGTGCCACCGCCAGGGTTGGTAATTCACCCCTCCACTTT
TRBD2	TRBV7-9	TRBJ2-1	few	CASSSGGVDEQFF	TGTGCCAGCAGCTCTGGGGGGGTTGATGAGCAGTTCTTC
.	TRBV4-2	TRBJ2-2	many	CASSQAQLATGELFF	TGTGCCAGCAGCCAAGCGCAACTGGCCACCGGGGAGCTGTTTTTT
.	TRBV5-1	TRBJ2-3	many	CASRLDQLSTDTQYF	TGCGCCAGCAGACTCGACCAGCTCTCCACAGATACGCAGTATTTT
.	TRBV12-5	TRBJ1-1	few	CASGFGTEAFF	TGTGCTAGTGGTTTTGGCACTGAAGCTTTCTTT
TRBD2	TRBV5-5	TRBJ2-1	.	CASSFLLADNYNEQFF	TGTGCCAGCAGCTTCCTCCTAGCGGATAACTACAATGAGCAGTTCTTC
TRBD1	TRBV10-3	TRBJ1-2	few	CAIRTGYGGYTF	TGTGCCATCAGGACAGGGTACGGTGGCTACACCTTC